The T cell receptor beta chain under discussion was sequenced for a study of T cells in Graves' hyperthyroidism and ophthalmopathy. The CDR3 runs 12 residues. J gave up 8 bases and V 6 bases, and 2 bases lay outside the gene matches. CDR1 is KGHDR, CDR2 SFDVKD, per germline. This clonotype was seen at least ten times. Regions amplified from RNA transcripts were the TCR beta CDR3 regions. The HTBI primer set served for first-round RT-PCR of the TCR CDR3. TCRdb itself ran the multiplex PCR reads through MiXCR, one entry per CDR3 protein. The profile shows 350,000 to 450,000 distinct CDR3 sequences, about 15% of them singletons.

The chain uses TRBV24-1 and TRBJ2-1; 8 bases map to TRBD1. The sequenced material came from blood. This TCR was sampled from a woman aged 55-69 years with Graves' hyperthyroidism. The CDR3 DNA reads as TGTGCCACCAGTACGACAGGGGATGAGCAGTTCTTC. Translated: CATSTTGDEQFF.